The following is a T cell receptor (beta chain) sequence with its context. Its antigen is not known. The data stem from a study of naive and memory T cell subsets. General study points: There was no ground truth to check naive and memory subset results. Each distinct alpha or beta sequence counts as one clonotype. A few larger clonotypes appeared in naive repertoires, especially CD8, possibly memory cells re-expressing CD45RA.

The beta constant-region primer was an equimolar mix of two oligonucleotides covering TRBC1 and TRBC2. Nested alpha and beta constant-region primers with the SP2 primer drove four PCR rounds on ligated cDNA. Using its own MiXCR run on the UMI-ligation and nested PCR reads, TCRdb lists one record per CDR3 protein. Of under 150,000 distinct CDR3 sequences listed, approximately 21% are singletons. The sample was naive CD8+ T cells from blood. This clonotype originated in a human donor in good health.

The CDR3 reads CASSQGSPGGPGNEQFF. CDR3 bases: TGCGCCAGCAGCCAAGGATCACCGGGAGGGCCGGGCAATGAGCAGTTCTTC. J is TRBJ2-1 and V is TRBV4-3, with 8 bases fitting TRBD2. V lost 1 base and J lost 6; bases outside the gene matches: 11. This CDR3 has 17 residues. Germline CDR1 is LGHNA and CDR2 is YSLEER.